What follows is one T cell receptor (beta chain) and its context. This entry belongs to a study of blood T cell repertoires in COVID-19. Study context: Samples representing acute and convalescent COVID-19 were sourced from the United States, Italy and Spain. The cDNA or gDNA used as material had been derived from T cells, B-cell-depleted T cells, or PBMCs.

The ends lost 4 bases at V and 4 bases at J; junction bases unmatched: 6. This CDR3 contains 15 residues. Germline assignment: CDR1 MNHEY and CDR2 SVGAGI. As handled by the study authors: Reference gene primer amplification gave nucleated cell count estimates. TCRdb's copy holds only in-frame clones and misses some; the assay was immunoSEQ multiplex PCR. That table supplies the V and J calls and clone size; D and trimming were determined from the DNA. The sample lists 26,000 or so clones, 90% occurring once. This chain connects TRBV6-5 to TRBJ1-1; TRBD1 aligns across 10 bases. The source of this sequence is a man between 65 and 79 years old with acute or convalescent COVID-19. The sample comprised peripheral blood. The CDR3 here is CASSSWTGGGTEAFF. CDR3 in DNA: TGTGCCAGCAGTTCTTGGACAGGGGGAGGCACTGAAGCTTTCTTT.